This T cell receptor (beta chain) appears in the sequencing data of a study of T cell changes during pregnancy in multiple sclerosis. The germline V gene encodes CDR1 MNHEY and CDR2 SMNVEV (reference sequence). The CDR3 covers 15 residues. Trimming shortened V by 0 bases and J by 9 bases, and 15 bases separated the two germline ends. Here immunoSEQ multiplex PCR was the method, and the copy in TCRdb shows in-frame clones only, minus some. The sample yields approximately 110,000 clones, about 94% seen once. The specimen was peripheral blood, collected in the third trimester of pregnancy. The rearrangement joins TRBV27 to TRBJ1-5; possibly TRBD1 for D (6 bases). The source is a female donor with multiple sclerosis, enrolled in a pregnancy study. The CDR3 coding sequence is TGTGCCAGCAGTTTATCGAGACAGGACATTCGGCCCCAGCATTTT. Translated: CASSLSRQDIRPQHF.